Presented here are 18 T cell receptor beta chains from one specimen sequenced in a study of cytomegalovirus exposure and HLA in healthy donors. Primers: 60 Vbeta forward and 13 Jbeta reverse. Using immunoSEQ multiplex PCR, the repertoire was profiled, and TCRdb retains in-frame clones only, with some absent. The sample includes 98,000 or so clones, 78% of them seen just once. Input material: PBMCs. The source is a woman in her thirties or forties in good health and CMV-seronegative.

This sequence joins TRBV5-6 and TRBJ1-2; 9 bases fit TRBD1. CDR1 and CDR2 (germline): SGHDT, YYEEEE. J was trimmed by 7 bases and V by 2 bases; bases with no gene match: 9. There are 15 residues in the CDR3. CDR3 in DNA: TGTGCCAGCAGCTTCCAGCCTACAGGGGGCGGTGGCTACACCTTC. Translating gives CASSFQPTGGGGYTF.

The chain recombines TRBV4-2 with TRBJ2-2; 14 nucleotides agree with TRBD2. Germline values: CDR1 LGHNA, CDR2 YNFKEQ. V was pared by 0 bases and J by 1 base, with 4 bases of the junction left unmatched. CDR3 length: 19 amino acids. For the CDR3, the DNA is TGTGCCAGCAGCCAAGATTTGACTAGCGGGAGGGTGAACACCGGGGAGCTGTTTTTT. Encoded protein: CASSQDLTSGRVNTGELFF.

The chain links TRBV5-1 to TRBJ2-1; D gene unclear. CDR1 is SGHRS and CDR2 is YFSETQ in the germline V gene. V was pared by 4 bases and J by 2 bases, with 13 bases between. The CDR3 runs to 15 residues. The CDR3 coding sequence is TGCGCCAGCAGCCTCTTAGCATCCGCCTACAATGAGCAGTTCTTC. The encoded protein is CASSLLASAYNEQFF. The entire variable domain, with the rest obtained from reference TRBV5-1 and TRBJ2-1, is as follows: KAGVTQTPRYLIKTRGQQVTLSCSPISGHRSVSWYQQTPGQGLQFLFEYFSETQRNKGNFPGRFSGRQFSNSRSEMNVSTLELGDSALYLCASSLLASAYNEQFFGPGTRLTVL.

The genes are TRBV5-1 and TRBJ1-5; 8 nucleotides match TRBD1. CDR1 is SGHRS and CDR2 is YFSETQ in the germline V gene. Trimming removed 4 bases from V and 0 bases from J; junction bases left unmatched: 6. CDR3 size: 16 residues. The CDR3 sequence: CASSIGTGHSNQPQHF. The CDR3 region has the DNA TGCGCCAGCAGCATCGGGACAGGACATAGCAATCAGCCCCAGCATTTT.

The rearrangement links TRBV28 to TRBJ1-4, with 11 positions matching TRBD1. CDR1 and CDR2 from the germline V gene are MDHEN and SYDVKM. The CDR3 spans 15 residues. Trimming at V came to 5 bases and at J to 7 bases, leaving 6 bases not matched to a gene. As DNA, the CDR3 is TGTGCCAGCAGTCTCGGGACAGGGGGACGTGAAAAACTGTTTTTT. Protein sequence: CASSLGTGGREKLFF.

As DNA, the CDR3 is TGTGCCAGCAGCCCTGGATGGAGCGGGAGCATGTCAGATACGCAGTATTTT. It is translated as CASSPGWSGSMSDTQYF. The chain has TRBV9 and TRBJ2-3; 8 positions agree with TRBD2. V was clipped by 4 bases and J by 4 bases; unmatched bases: 14. The germline gives CDR1 SGDLS, CDR2 YYNGEE. CDR3 length: 17 residues.

V is TRBV19 and J is TRBJ2-3; D might be TRBD1 (6 bases). Looked up from germline, CDR1 is LNHDA and CDR2 is SQIVND (reference sequence). The CDR3 sequence is 14 residues long. V lost 5 bases, J lost 5 bases, and 14 bases lay in between. CDR3 region: CASSVRQVKDTQYF. The CDR3 DNA is TGTGCCAGTAGTGTCCGACAGGTTAAAGATACGCAGTATTTT.

The chain links TRBV28 to TRBJ2-1, with 7 positions matching TRBD2. Germline-derived CDR1 and CDR2 are MDHEN and SYDVKM. The CDR3 length is 15 residues. V lost 9 bases, J lost 5 bases, and 13 bases stayed unmatched. This CDR3 reads CASREGLETNNEQFF. The CDR3 DNA is TGTGCCAGTAGGGAGGGATTGGAGACCAACAATGAGCAGTTCTTC.

V usage is TRBV6-5 and J usage is TRBJ2-7, with TRBD2 matching 11 bases. V gave up 5 bases and J gave up 4 bases; unmatched junction bases: 7. CDR3 length equals 15 residues. Germline lookup yields CDR1 MNHEY and CDR2 SVGAGI. The CDR3 region is CASSTPGTSGYEQYF. The CDR3, as DNA: TGTGCCAGCAGTACTCCCGGGACTAGCGGTTACGAGCAGTACTTC.

The CDR3 loop reads CASKEAGTSRGEQFF. CDR3 bases: TGTGCCAGCAAAGAAGCCGGGACTAGCCGGGGTGAGCAGTTCTTC. This chain connects TRBV28 to TRBJ2-1; 9 nucleotides agree with TRBD2. The CDR3 is made up of 15 amino acids. V dropped 7 bases and J dropped 9; count of bases not matched to a gene: 13. Germline lookup yields CDR1 MDHEN and CDR2 SYDVKM.

This clone has a handful of counts. The chain recombines TRBV7-9 with TRBJ2-5, with TRBD2 matching over 8 bases. CDR1 and CDR2 from the germline V gene are SEHNR and FQNEAQ (reference sequence). V shed 5 bases and J 1 base; nucleotides not matched to a gene: 6. CDR3 size: 15 residues. This chain's CDR3 is CASSTLADIQETQYF. DNA for the CDR3: TGTGCCAGCAGCACACTAGCGGATATCCAAGAGACCCAGTACTTC. The full variable domain, rest sourced from reference TRBV7-9 and TRBJ2-5, is DTGVSQNPRHKITKRGQNVTFRCDPISEHNRLYWYRQTLGQGPEFLTYFQNEAQLEKSRLLSDRFSAERPKGSFSTLEIQRTEQGDSAMYLCASSTLADIQETQYFGPGTRLLVL.

This clone was recorded only once. This chain uses TRBV27 with TRBJ1-6; 8 bases map to TRBD1. The CDR3 has 15 residues. Trimming removed 6 bases from V and 6 bases from J; junction bases left unmatched: 7. Germline assignment: CDR1 MNHEY and CDR2 SMNVEV (reference sequence). The CDR3 DNA is TGTGCCAGCAGCTCCCGGCAGGGGGCTAATTCACCCCTCCACTTT. Translated, it gives CASSSRQGANSPLHF.

The chain employs TRBV28 and TRBJ2-7, with D perhaps matching TRBD1 (5 bases). The V and J ends lost 2 bases and 0 bases respectively, with 8 bases between them. The CDR3 runs to 14 residues. Germline CDR1 is MDHEN and CDR2 is SYDVKM. The CDR3 region has the DNA TGTGCCAGCAGTTTAGCAGGGTACTCCTACGAGCAGTACTTC. Translated, it gives CASSLAGYSYEQYF.

The rearrangement links TRBV27 to TRBJ1-1, with D tentatively TRBD1 (5 bases). The CDR3 length is 16 residues. The germline gives CDR1 MNHEY, CDR2 SMNVEV (reference sequence). Trimming shortened V by 2 bases and J by 11 bases, and 24 bases separated the two germline ends. CDR3 coding DNA: TGTGCCAGCAGTTTAAGGGCGTTTGGGGAGGGCAGACAGGCTTTCTTT. Amino acid sequence: CASSLRAFGEGRQAFF.

The chain uses TRBV23-1 and TRBJ2-2; 7 nucleotides agree with TRBD1. TRBV23-1 belongs to the ORF category, with a function that is uncertain. With 0 bases clipped from V and 2 bases from J, the junction kept 6 bases outside the gene matches. CDR3 size: 17 residues. CDR3 bases: TGCGCCAGCAGTCAATCCGGGACAGAGATTAACACCGGGGAGCTGTTTTTT. It translates to CASSQSGTEINTGELFF.

This rearrangement joins TRBV30 to TRBJ1-1; D not resolved. Germline V gene lookup returns CDR1 GTSNPN and CDR2 SVGIG (reference sequence). V dropped 3 bases and J dropped 6 bases, with 11 bases sitting between them. The CDR3 extends over 12 amino acids. The CDR3 DNA follows: TGTGCCTGGAGCCTAAGTTTTGCTGAAGCTTTCTTT. It is translated as CAWSLSFAEAFF.

V and J are TRBV6-5 and TRBJ1-1, with D perhaps matching TRBD1 (5 bases). Germline V CDR1 and CDR2: MNHEY, SVGAGI. The CDR3 totals 14 residues. V dropped 1 base and J dropped 11 bases, with 17 bases sitting between them. CDR3 residues: CASSYWGGEEGAFF. In DNA form, the CDR3 reads TGTGCCAGCAGTTACTGGGGAGGGGAAGAGGGGGCTTTCTTT.

The chain employs TRBV2 and TRBJ2-1, with 8 bases matching TRBD2. This CDR3 contains 17 residues. Looked up from germline, CDR1 is SNHLY and CDR2 is FYNNEI. Trimming took 6 bases from V and 4 from J; bases not matched to a gene: 14. Here the CDR3 reads CASRDAGAGVKYNEQFF. The DNA for the CDR3 is TGTGCCAGCAGGGACGCGGGAGCGGGAGTTAAATACAATGAGCAGTTCTTC.